Below are 13 T cell receptor beta chains sequenced from a single sample in a study of CD8+ T cells in alopecia areata. Extraction and reverse transcription of RNA yielded cDNA as the sequencing template. The data were produced by immunoSEQ multiplex PCR, yet TCRdb's version contains in-frame clones alone and is incomplete. The sample shows approximately 63,000 clones, roughly 57% of them seen only once. The sequences come from CD8+ T cells sorted from blood, collected at week 0. These receptor sequences come from a human donor with alopecia areata.

This clone was seen a handful of times. The gene calls are TRBV5-6 and TRBJ2-5; 7 positions agree with TRBD1. After removal of 4 bases from V and 3 bases from J, the junction contained 6 bases not matched to a gene. The CDR3 contains 14 residues. In germline, CDR1 is SGHDT, CDR2 YYEEEE. Here the CDR3 DNA reads TGTGCCAGCAGCCCGGGGACAGCAGAAGAGACCCAGTACTTC. This translates into CASSPGTAEETQYF. The whole variable domain, filled in from reference TRBV5-6 and TRBJ2-5, reads DAGVTQSPTHLIKTRGQQVTLRCSPKSGHDTVSWYQQALGQGPQFIFQYYEEEERQRGNFPDRFSGHQFPNYSSELNVNALLLGDSALYLCASSPGTAEETQYFGPGTRLLVL.

V is TRBV25-1 and J is TRBJ1-1; 8 nucleotides agree with TRBD1. The germline CDR1 and CDR2 sequences are MGHDK and SYGVNS. This CDR3 region has 18 residues. The J segment lost 1 base and the V segment lost 1 base, leaving 11 bases of the junction unmatched. CDR3 sequence (DNA): TGTGCCAGCAGTGAATCCGGGACAGGCCCGATAGGGAACACTGAAGCTTTCTTT. Its protein product is CASSESGTGPIGNTEAFF.

This clone was found once. V usage is TRBV7-2 and J usage is TRBJ1-4; D may be TRBD1 (6 bases). The germline gives CDR1 SGHTA, CDR2 FQGNSA. V shed 5 bases and J shed 4 bases, with 11 bases lying between them. There are 14 residues in the CDR3. CDR3 in DNA: TGTGCCAGCAGCCGGACAGATTATAATGAAAAACTGTTTTTT. Amino acid sequence: CASSRTDYNEKLFF.

V usage is TRBV5-1 and J usage is TRBJ2-2, with D unclear. V lost 1 base and J lost 4, with 11 bases in between. The CDR3 contains 15 residues. In germline, CDR1 is SGHRS, CDR2 YFSETQ. The CDR3: CASSLPWELTGELFF. The CDR3 coding sequence is TGCGCCAGCAGCTTGCCCTGGGAACTCACCGGGGAGCTGTTTTTT.

Here the CDR3 DNA reads TGTGCCAGCAGTTTTACGGGAATAGTAGAGACCCAGTACTTC. Translating gives CASSFTGIVETQYF. The rearrangement links TRBV28 to TRBJ2-5; the D gene is possibly TRBD2 (5 bases). This CDR3 is 14 amino acids long. Trimming removed 3 bases at V and 4 bases at J, with 12 bases between. CDR1 and CDR2 (germline): MDHEN, SYDVKM.

The V gene is TRBV6-5, the J gene TRBJ1-5; D unclear. The V end lost 1 base, the J end lost 3 bases, and 7 bases lay between the germline ends. Germline values: CDR1 MNHEY, CDR2 SVGAGI. This CDR3 comprises 14 residues. CDR3 in amino acids: CASSYFWVNQPQHF. The CDR3 nucleotides read TGTGCCAGCAGTTACTTTTGGGTCAATCAGCCCCAGCATTTT.

The rearrangement joins TRBV29-1 to TRBJ2-1; 7 bases fit TRBD2. V was clipped by 3 bases and J by 2 bases; unmatched bases: 4. The CDR3 runs to 14 residues. In germline, CDR1 is SQVTM, CDR2 ANQGSEA. The chain's CDR3 is CSVDSGSTYNEQFF. DNA for the CDR3: TGCAGCGTTGATAGCGGGTCTACCTACAATGAGCAGTTCTTC.

The chain links TRBV27 to TRBJ1-1; no clear D. V lost 2 bases and J lost 0, with 10 bases in between. This CDR3 has 15 amino acids. In germline, CDR1 is MNHEY, CDR2 SMNVEV (reference sequence). CDR3 DNA: TGTGCCAGCAGTTTACTCGCCGGGATGAACACTGAAGCTTTCTTT. Amino acids: CASSLLAGMNTEAFF.

This clone was observed a few times. The chain recombines TRBV25-1 with TRBJ2-3; D gene ambiguous. The CDR3 covers 13 residues. Per germline, CDR1 MGHDK and CDR2 SYGVNS. Trimming shortened V by 3 bases and J by 2 bases, and 6 bases separated the two germline ends. The CDR3 nucleotides read TGTGCCAGCAGTGAGAGGCCCACAGATACGCAGTATTTT. Its translation is CASSERPTDTQYF.

The chain links TRBV11-2 to TRBJ2-1, with 8 bases matching TRBD2. With 1 base clipped from V and 8 bases from J, the junction kept 7 bases outside the gene matches. This CDR3 has 15 amino acids. Germline values: CDR1 SGHAT, CDR2 FQNNGV. As DNA, the CDR3 is TGTGCCAGCAGCTTAGGGACTAGCCCCGGGTATGAGCAGTTCTTC. Translated: CASSLGTSPGYEQFF.

This chain uses TRBV9 with TRBJ2-1, with 7 bases lining up with TRBD2. Germline V gene sequence: CDR1 SGDLS, CDR2 YYNGEE. CDR3 length equals 17 residues. V was clipped by 0 bases and J by 4 bases; unmatched bases: 10. In DNA form, the CDR3 reads TGTGCCAGCAGCGTAGAAGGAGTAGCGGGCGCATACAATGAGCAGTTCTTC. Translation gives CASSVEGVAGAYNEQFF.

The chain links TRBV5-4 to TRBJ2-5, with unresolved D. The CDR3 contains 15 residues. The germline V gene has CDR1 SGHNT and CDR2 YYREEE (reference sequence). V was shortened by 2 bases and J by 1 base, with 12 bases between the two germline ends. As DNA, the CDR3 is TGTGCCAGCAGCTTTTACAACTACCCCCAAGAGACCCAGTACTTC. Translation: CASSFYNYPQETQYF.

The chain combines TRBV4-3 with TRBJ1-2, with D unclear. Trimming left V 4 bases short and J 8 bases short, with 14 bases between. Per the germline V gene, CDR1 is LGHNA and CDR2 is YSLEER. CDR3 length equals 13 residues. As DNA, the CDR3 is TGCGCCAGCAGCCCAGCCCCGCAGGAGGGCTACACCTTC. Its translation: CASSPAPQEGYTF.